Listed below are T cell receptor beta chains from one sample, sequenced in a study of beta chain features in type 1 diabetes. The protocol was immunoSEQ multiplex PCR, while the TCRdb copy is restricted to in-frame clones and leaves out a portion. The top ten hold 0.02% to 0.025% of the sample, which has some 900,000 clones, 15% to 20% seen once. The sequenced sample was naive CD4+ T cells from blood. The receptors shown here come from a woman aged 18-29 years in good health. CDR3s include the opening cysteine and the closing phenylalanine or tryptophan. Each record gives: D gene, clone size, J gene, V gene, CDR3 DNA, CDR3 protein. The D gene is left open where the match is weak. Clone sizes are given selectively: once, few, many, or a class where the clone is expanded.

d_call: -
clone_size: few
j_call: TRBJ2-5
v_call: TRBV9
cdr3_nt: TGTGCCAGCAGCGTCTCACCGGGGTTCCAAGAGACCCAGTACTTC
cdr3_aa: CASSVSPGFQETQYF

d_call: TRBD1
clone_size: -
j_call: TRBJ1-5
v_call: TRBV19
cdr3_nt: TGTGCCAGTAGTCACCAGGGGGGGAATCAGCCCCAGCATTTT
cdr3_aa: CASSHQGGNQPQHF

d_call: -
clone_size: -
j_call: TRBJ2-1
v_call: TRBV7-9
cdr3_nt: TGTGCCAGCAGCCAAGATAGGGATTCGACCGAGCAGTTCTTC
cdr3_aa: CASSQDRDSTEQFF

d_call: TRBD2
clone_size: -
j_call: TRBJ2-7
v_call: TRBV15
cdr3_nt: TGTGCCACCAGCAGAAAAGCGGGAGGGCCGAAAGAGCAGTACTTC
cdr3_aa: CATSRKAGGPKEQYF

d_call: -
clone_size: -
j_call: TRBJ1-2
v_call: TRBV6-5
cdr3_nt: TGTGCCAGCAGTTACCTACCAAGTTTCTATGGCTACACCTTC
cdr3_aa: CASSYLPSFYGYTF

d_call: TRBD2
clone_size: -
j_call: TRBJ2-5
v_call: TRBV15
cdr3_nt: TGTGCCACCAGCAGAACAGCTAGCGGGAGGCGCGAGACCCAGTACTTC
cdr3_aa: CATSRTASGRRETQYF

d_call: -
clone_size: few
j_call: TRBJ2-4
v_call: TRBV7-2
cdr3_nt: TGTGCCAGCAGCTTGGGGCCCTCGGACATTCAGTACTTC
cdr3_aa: CASSLGPSDIQYF

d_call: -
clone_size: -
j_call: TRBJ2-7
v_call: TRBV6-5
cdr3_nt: TGTGCCAGCAGCCAACAGGGGTCGGGGGGCGAGCAGTACTTC
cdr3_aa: CASSQQGSGGEQYF

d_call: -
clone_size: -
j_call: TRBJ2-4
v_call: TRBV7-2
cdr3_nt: TGTGCCAGCAGCCTCGACCTCGCCCCCAAAAACATTCAGTACTTC
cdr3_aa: CASSLDLAPKNIQYF

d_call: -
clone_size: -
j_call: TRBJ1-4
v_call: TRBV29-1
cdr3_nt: TGCAGCGTCGGAACATATGAAAAACTGTTTTTT
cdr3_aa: CSVGTYEKLFF

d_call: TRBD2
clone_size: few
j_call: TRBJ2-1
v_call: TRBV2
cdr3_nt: TGTGCCAGCCGAGAGCTCACTAGCGGGAACAATGAGCAGTTCTTC
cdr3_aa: CASRELTSGNNEQFF

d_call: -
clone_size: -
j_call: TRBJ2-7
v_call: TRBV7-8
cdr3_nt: TGTGCCAGCAGCTCAGAGACAGGTCCACTCTCCTACGAGCAGTACTTC
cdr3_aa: CASSSETGPLSYEQYF

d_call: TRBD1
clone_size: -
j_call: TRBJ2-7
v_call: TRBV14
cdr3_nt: TGTGCCAGCAGCGCCAGCGGACAGGGGGCGAGTGAGCAGTACTTC
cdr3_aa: CASSASGQGASEQYF

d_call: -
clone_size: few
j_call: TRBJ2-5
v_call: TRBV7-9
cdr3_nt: TGTGCCAGCAGCTTAGCGCTCCGGACAGAAGAGACCCAGTACTTC
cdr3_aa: CASSLALRTEETQYF

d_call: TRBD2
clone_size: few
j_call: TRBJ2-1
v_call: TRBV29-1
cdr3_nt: TGCAGCGTAACGGGACTAGCGGGAGATGATGAGCAGTTCTTC
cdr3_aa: CSVTGLAGDDEQFF

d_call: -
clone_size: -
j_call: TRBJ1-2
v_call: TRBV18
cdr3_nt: TGTGCCAGCTCACCATCTGAGGAGACCTATGGCTACACCTTC
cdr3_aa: CASSPSEETYGYTF

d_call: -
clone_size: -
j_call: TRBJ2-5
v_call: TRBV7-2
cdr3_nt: TGTGCCAGCAGCTTAGTCAGAACAGGCACAGAGACCCAGTACTTC
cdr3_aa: CASSLVRTGTETQYF

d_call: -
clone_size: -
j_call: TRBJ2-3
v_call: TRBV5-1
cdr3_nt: TGCGCCAGCAGCTCCGGGGGGAGACAGGGGATAGATACGCAGTATTTT
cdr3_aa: CASSSGGRQGIDTQYF

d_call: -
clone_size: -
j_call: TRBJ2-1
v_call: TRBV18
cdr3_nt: TGTGCCAGCTCACCACTTCAACAGAATTACAATGAGCAGTTCTTC
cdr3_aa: CASSPLQQNYNEQFF

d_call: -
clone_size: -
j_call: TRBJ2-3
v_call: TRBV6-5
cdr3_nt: TGTGCCAGCAGTACCGGCACCAGCACAGATACGCAGTATTTT
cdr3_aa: CASSTGTSTDTQYF

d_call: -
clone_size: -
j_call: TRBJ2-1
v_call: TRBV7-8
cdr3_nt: TGTGCCAGCGGACCCCTCGGGATGGGCTCCTACAATGAGCAGTTCTTC
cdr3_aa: CASGPLGMGSYNEQFF

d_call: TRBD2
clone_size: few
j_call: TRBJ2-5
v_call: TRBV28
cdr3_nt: TGTGCCAGCAGTTTCCACCCGGGGGGAGGGAAGACCCAGTACTTC
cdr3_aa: CASSFHPGGGKTQYF

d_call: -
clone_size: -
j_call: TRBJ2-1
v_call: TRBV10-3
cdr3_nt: TGTGCCACTGAAGAAAGCTCCTACAATGAGCAGTTCTTC
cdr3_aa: CATEESSYNEQFF

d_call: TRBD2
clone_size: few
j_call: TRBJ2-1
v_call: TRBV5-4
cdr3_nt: TGTGCCAGCAGCCAAGCAGCTAGCGGCTCCTACAATGAGCAGTTCTTC
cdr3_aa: CASSQAASGSYNEQFF

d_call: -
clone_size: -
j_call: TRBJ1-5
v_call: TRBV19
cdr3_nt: TGTGCCAGTAGTATGGGGATTAGCAATCAGCCCCAGCATTTT
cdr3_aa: CASSMGISNQPQHF

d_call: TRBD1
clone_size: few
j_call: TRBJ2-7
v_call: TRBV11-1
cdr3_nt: TGTGCCAGCAGTAGAGGACAGGGAATCCTCTACGAGCAGTACTTC
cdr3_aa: CASSRGQGILYEQYF

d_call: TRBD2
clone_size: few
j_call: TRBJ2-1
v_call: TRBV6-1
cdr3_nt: TGTGCCAGCAGTGGAACTCTAGCGGAGTCCTACAATGAGCAGTTCTTC
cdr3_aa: CASSGTLAESYNEQFF

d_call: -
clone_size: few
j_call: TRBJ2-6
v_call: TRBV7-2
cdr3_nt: TGTGCCAGCAGCCTGGTGTTCTCTGGGGCCAACGTCCTGACTTTC
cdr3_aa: CASSLVFSGANVLTF